A single sample is the source of the 25 T cell receptor beta chains below, sequenced in a study of cytomegalovirus exposure and HLA in healthy donors. Amplification used 60 Vbeta primers and 13 Jbeta primers. Sequenced by immunoSEQ multiplex PCR; TCRdb stores in-frame clones only, minus some. The data hold about 69,000 clones, with around 70% observed a single time. Sample: PBMCs. These receptors were collected from a woman in her twenties or thirties in good health and CMV-seronegative.

CDR3 sequence reads: CASTRGSEQYF. In DNA, the CDR3 is TGTGCCAGCACCCGGGGGTCGGAGCAGTACTTC. The chain joins TRBV6-5 to TRBJ2-7; TRBD2 is a possible D gene (6 bases). The CDR3 has 11 amino acids. Trimming took 7 bases from V and 7 from J, leaving 11 bases between them. Germline assignment: CDR1 MNHEY and CDR2 SVGAGI.

This clone turned up a few times. The CDR3 DNA reads TGCGCCAGCAGCCCGAAAGGATCGGGCACTGAAGCTTTCTTT. Translated, it gives CASSPKGSGTEAFF. The genes are TRBV5-1 and TRBJ1-1; D remains unclear. V lost 4 bases and J lost 4, with 14 bases in between. The germline gives CDR1 SGHRS, CDR2 YFSETQ. This CDR3 spans 14 amino acids.

A single count supports this clone. This chain uses TRBV30 with TRBJ1-1, with D hard to call. The CDR3 runs 12 residues. With 1 base removed from V and 6 bases from J, the gap between germline ends came to 9 bases. The germline V gene has CDR1 GTSNPN and CDR2 SVGIG (reference sequence). The CDR3 loop is CAWSETGAEAFF. CDR3 DNA: TGTGCCTGGAGTGAAACCGGAGCTGAAGCTTTCTTT. The full variable domain, its missing parts supplied by reference TRBV30 and TRBJ1-1, is SQTIHQWPATLVQPVGSPLSLECTVEGTSNPNLYWYRQAAGRGLQLLFYSVGIGQISSEVPQNLSASRPQDRQFILSSKKLLLSDSGFYLCAWSETGAEAFFGQGTRLTVV.

The chain combines TRBV5-1 with TRBJ2-6; D is unclear. This CDR3 has 14 residues. Germline-derived CDR1 and CDR2 are SGHRS and YFSETQ. The V and J ends lost 4 bases and 0 bases respectively, with 5 bases between them. This CDR3 is CASSPSSGANVLTF. In DNA form, the CDR3 reads TGCGCCAGCAGCCCATCCTCTGGGGCCAACGTCCTGACTTTC.

The V call is TRBV7-2, the J call TRBJ2-7; D might be TRBD2 (7 bases). The CDR3 length is 14 residues. V shed 1 base and J shed 5 bases, with 12 bases lying between them. The germline gives CDR1 SGHTA, CDR2 FQGNSA. The CDR3 loop is CASSLVGGRNEQYF. For the CDR3, the DNA is TGTGCCAGCAGCTTAGTGGGGGGGCGGAACGAGCAGTACTTC.

The chain combines TRBV5-5 with TRBJ2-7, with D possibly TRBD1 on 5 matching bases. Germline CDR1 SGHKS, CDR2 YYEKEE (reference sequence). Trimming took 0 bases from V and 5 from J, leaving 12 bases between them. The CDR3 sequence is 14 residues long. CDR3 in DNA: TGTGCCAGCAGCTTGGGGCAGGGTCCCAACGAGCAGTACTTC. Its translation: CASSLGQGPNEQYF.

This chain connects TRBV25-1 to TRBJ1-4; maybe TRBD1 (6 bases). The CDR3 extends over 17 amino acids. CDR1 and CDR2 (germline): MGHDK, SYGVNS. V lost 1 base and J lost 4, with 16 bases in between. The CDR3 DNA reads TGTGCCAGCAGTGAATTTTGGGGGCTCGAGGATAATGAAAAACTGTTTTTT. Encoded protein: CASSEFWGLEDNEKLFF. Variable domain in full (rest from reference TRBV25-1 and TRBJ1-4): EADIYQTPRYLVIGTGKKITLECSQTMGHDKMYWYQQDPGMELHLIHYSYGVNSTEKGDLSSESTVSRIRTEHFPLTLESARPSHTSQYLCASSEFWGLEDNEKLFFGSGTQLSVL.

V is TRBV9 and J is TRBJ1-6; D may be TRBD1 (5 bases). V was trimmed by 3 bases and J by 7 bases, leaving 17 bases between them. The germline CDR1 and CDR2 sequences are SGDLS and YYNGEE. The CDR3 covers 16 residues. DNA of the CDR3: TGTGCCAGCAGCGCACAGGCAAACCTGATAAATTCACCCCTCCACTTT. As protein: CASSAQANLINSPLHF.

The chain combines TRBV5-4 with TRBJ2-5, with TRBD2 matching 8 bases. The CDR3 covers 14 residues. Unmatched junction bases numbered 4, after V lost 4 bases and J lost 2 bases. CDR1 is SGHNT and CDR2 is YYREEE in the germline V gene (reference sequence). CDR3 in DNA: TGTGCCAGCAGCCTAGCGGGCAATCAAGAGACCCAGTACTTC. Translating it yields CASSLAGNQETQYF.

The chain combines TRBV7-9 with TRBJ1-5; 9 bases are shared with TRBD1. J was trimmed by 3 bases and V by 1 base; bases with no gene match: 7. The CDR3 length is 17 residues. Per germline, CDR1 SEHNR and CDR2 FQNEAQ (reference sequence). The CDR3 sequence is CASSLGGTGRNNQPQHF. For the CDR3, the DNA is TGTGCCAGCAGCTTAGGGGGGACAGGGAGAAACAATCAGCCCCAGCATTTT.

This clone was seen only a few times. V gene TRBV19 combines with J gene TRBJ1-1; 8 bases fit TRBD1. Unmatched junction bases numbered 15, after V lost 7 bases and J lost 5 bases. CDR3 size: 16 residues. From germline, CDR1 is LNHDA and CDR2 SQIVND (reference sequence). This CDR3 reads CASTELTATGGTEAFF. The CDR3 region has the DNA TGTGCCAGTACTGAATTAACCGCAACAGGGGGAACTGAAGCTTTCTTT. Complete variable domain (other parts from reference TRBV19 and TRBJ1-1): DGGITQSPKYLFRKEGQNVTLSCEQNLNHDAMYWYRQDPGQGLRLIYYSQIVNDFQKGDIAEGYSVSREKKESFPLTVTSAQKNPTAFYLCASTELTATGGTEAFFGQGTRLTVV.

This chain links TRBV5-1 with TRBJ1-1, with D unclear. The CDR3 totals 15 residues. The V gene lost 7 bases and the J gene lost 0 bases, with 16 bases spanning the gap. CDR1 is SGHRS, CDR2 YFSETQ, per germline. CDR3 sequence reads: CASFVEAGMNTEAFF. In DNA, the CDR3 is TGCGCCAGCTTCGTTGAGGCTGGTATGAACACTGAAGCTTTCTTT. The entire variable domain, with the rest obtained from reference TRBV5-1 and TRBJ1-1, is as follows: KAGVTQTPRYLIKTRGQQVTLSCSPISGHRSVSWYQQTPGQGLQFLFEYFSETQRNKGNFPGRFSGRQFSNSRSEMNVSTLELGDSALYLCASFVEAGMNTEAFFGQGTRLTVV.

This clone was counted between two and nine times. The chain recombines TRBV28 with TRBJ1-2; D ambiguous. CDR1 is MDHEN, CDR2 SYDVKM, per germline. Trimming pared 7 bases from V and 8 bases from J, leaving 14 bases between. The CDR3 extends over 12 amino acids. As DNA, the CDR3 is TGTGCCAGCACCTATACGGGTGGAGGCTACACCTTC. Protein sequence: CASTYTGGGYTF.

This clone has more than one count but fewer than ten. The CDR3 region is CASSISTGRGETQYF. The CDR3 DNA reads as TGTGCCAGCAGCATTTCGACAGGGAGAGGCGAGACCCAGTACTTC. The chain couples TRBV7-7 to TRBJ2-5; 7 bases are a match to TRBD1. CDR1 SSHAT and CDR2 FNYEAQ come from the germline V gene (reference sequence). Germline trimming cut 5 bases from V and 5 bases from J; bases unmatched to any gene: 11. This CDR3 has 15 residues.

In this sample, this clone turned up a few times. The V call is TRBV7-3, the J call TRBJ2-3; TRBD2 agrees at 7 bases. J gave up 6 bases and V 5 bases, and 11 bases lay outside the gene matches. This CDR3 has 15 residues. Germline V lookup: CDR1 SGHTA, CDR2 FQGTGA. CDR3: CASSPPGGSSDTQYF. The CDR3 nucleotides read TGTGCCAGCAGCCCGCCGGGGGGATCATCCGATACGCAGTATTTT.

The chain is built from TRBV11-2 and TRBJ2-7; the D gene is possibly TRBD2 (6 bases). V was trimmed by 5 bases and J by 7 bases, leaving 12 bases between them. Germline assignment: CDR1 SGHAT and CDR2 FQNNGV. This CDR3 contains 12 residues. This CDR3 reads CASSQGTSEQYF. The CDR3 nucleotides are TGTGCCAGCAGCCAAGGGACTTCGGAGCAGTACTTC. Using reference TRBV11-2 and TRBJ2-7 for the parts outside the CDR3, the full variable domain is EAGVAQSPRYKIIEKRQSVAFWCNPISGHATLYWYQQILGQGPKLLIQFQNNGVVDDSQLPKDRFSAERLKGVDSTLKIQPAKLEDSAVYLCASSQGTSEQYFGPGTRLTVT.

The V and J genes are TRBV7-3 and TRBJ2-5, with 11 bases identical to TRBD2. Trimming at V came to 5 bases and at J to 3 bases, leaving 2 bases not matched to a gene. The CDR3 is 14 residues long. CDR1 SGHTA and CDR2 FQGTGA come from the germline V gene. The CDR3 is CASSLAGGKETQYF. CDR3 in DNA: TGTGCCAGCAGCCTAGCGGGGGGTAAAGAGACCCAGTACTTC.

There are a few counts of this clone. This chain joins TRBV6-6 and TRBJ1-5, with a possible D match to TRBD1 (5 bases). The V gene lost 2 bases and the J gene lost 5 bases, with 10 bases spanning the gap. Looked up from germline, CDR1 is MNHNY and CDR2 is SVGAGI (reference sequence). This CDR3 region has 14 residues. Here the CDR3 DNA reads TGTGCCAGCAGTTACCAGGGAGGCTATCAGCCCCAGCATTTT. This codes for CASSYQGGYQPQHF.

A word on this clone: Other nucleotide sequences from this sample produce the same CDR3. The rearrangement links TRBV6-1 to TRBJ1-2; no clear D. The V and J ends lost 1 base and 0 bases respectively, with 6 bases between them. The CDR3 totals 14 residues. Germline CDR1 reads MNHNS; CDR2 reads SASEGT. The CDR3 is CASSEDRANYGYTF. The CDR3 bases are TGTGCCAGCAGTGAAGACAGAGCTAACTATGGCTACACCTTC.

The chain links TRBV25-1 to TRBJ2-1, with TRBD2 matching 11 bases. Germline assignment: CDR1 MGHDK and CDR2 SYGVNS. The V gene end was trimmed by 4 bases and the J gene end by 4 bases; junction bases not matched to a gene: 12. The CDR3 spans 18 residues. The CDR3 loop is CASSVASGLAGGYNEQFF. The CDR3 DNA reads TGTGCCAGCAGTGTAGCCTCAGGATTAGCGGGGGGGTACAATGAGCAGTTCTTC.

V is TRBV30 and J is TRBJ1-3, with D possibly being TRBD1 (5 bases). V was shortened by 0 bases and J by 1 base, with 10 bases between the two germline ends. The length of the CDR3 is 15 residues. The germline gives CDR1 GTSNPN, CDR2 SVGIG (reference sequence). The CDR3 sequence: CAWSVLRGSGNTIYF. CDR3 bases: TGTGCCTGGAGTGTACTGCGGGGGTCTGGAAACACCATATATTTT.

The chain uses TRBV4-3 and TRBJ2-3; D is unclear. The V gene's germline CDR1 is LGHNA and CDR2 YSLEER. V was cut by 0 bases and J by 1 base, with 11 bases left in between. This CDR3 contains 16 residues. DNA for the CDR3: TGCGCCAGCAGCCAAGAAAACCAACGGGGCACAGATACGCAGTATTTT. Protein product: CASSQENQRGTDTQYF.

The J gene is TRBJ1-1, the V gene TRBV11-2; the D gene is possibly TRBD1 (6 bases). CDR1 is SGHAT and CDR2 is FQNNGV in the germline V gene. The CDR3 is 14 amino acids. V lost 2 bases, J lost 4 bases, and 11 bases lay in between. CDR3 DNA: TGTGCCAGCAGCTTAACACAGGGAAGCACTGAAGCTTTCTTT. Its translation: CASSLTQGSTEAFF.

Only a few counts were recorded for this clone. V and J are TRBV28 and TRBJ2-7, with 7 bases aligning to TRBD1. Germline V gene lookup returns CDR1 MDHEN and CDR2 SYDVKM. This CDR3 comprises 14 residues. With V trimmed by 9 bases and J by 13 bases, 21 bases remained unmatched. The chain's CDR3 is CASSPGQISQGGYF. The CDR3 coding sequence is TGTGCCAGTTCTCCGGGACAGATTTCCCAAGGGGGCTACTTC.

V is TRBV30 and J is TRBJ2-4; D call uncertain. V was pared by 0 bases and J by 8 bases, with 11 bases between. The germline V gene has CDR1 GTSNPN and CDR2 SVGIG (reference sequence). The CDR3 is made up of 13 amino acids. The DNA for the CDR3 is TGTGCCTGGAGTGTACGTGAACGGGACATTCAGTACTTC. It encodes CAWSVRERDIQYF.